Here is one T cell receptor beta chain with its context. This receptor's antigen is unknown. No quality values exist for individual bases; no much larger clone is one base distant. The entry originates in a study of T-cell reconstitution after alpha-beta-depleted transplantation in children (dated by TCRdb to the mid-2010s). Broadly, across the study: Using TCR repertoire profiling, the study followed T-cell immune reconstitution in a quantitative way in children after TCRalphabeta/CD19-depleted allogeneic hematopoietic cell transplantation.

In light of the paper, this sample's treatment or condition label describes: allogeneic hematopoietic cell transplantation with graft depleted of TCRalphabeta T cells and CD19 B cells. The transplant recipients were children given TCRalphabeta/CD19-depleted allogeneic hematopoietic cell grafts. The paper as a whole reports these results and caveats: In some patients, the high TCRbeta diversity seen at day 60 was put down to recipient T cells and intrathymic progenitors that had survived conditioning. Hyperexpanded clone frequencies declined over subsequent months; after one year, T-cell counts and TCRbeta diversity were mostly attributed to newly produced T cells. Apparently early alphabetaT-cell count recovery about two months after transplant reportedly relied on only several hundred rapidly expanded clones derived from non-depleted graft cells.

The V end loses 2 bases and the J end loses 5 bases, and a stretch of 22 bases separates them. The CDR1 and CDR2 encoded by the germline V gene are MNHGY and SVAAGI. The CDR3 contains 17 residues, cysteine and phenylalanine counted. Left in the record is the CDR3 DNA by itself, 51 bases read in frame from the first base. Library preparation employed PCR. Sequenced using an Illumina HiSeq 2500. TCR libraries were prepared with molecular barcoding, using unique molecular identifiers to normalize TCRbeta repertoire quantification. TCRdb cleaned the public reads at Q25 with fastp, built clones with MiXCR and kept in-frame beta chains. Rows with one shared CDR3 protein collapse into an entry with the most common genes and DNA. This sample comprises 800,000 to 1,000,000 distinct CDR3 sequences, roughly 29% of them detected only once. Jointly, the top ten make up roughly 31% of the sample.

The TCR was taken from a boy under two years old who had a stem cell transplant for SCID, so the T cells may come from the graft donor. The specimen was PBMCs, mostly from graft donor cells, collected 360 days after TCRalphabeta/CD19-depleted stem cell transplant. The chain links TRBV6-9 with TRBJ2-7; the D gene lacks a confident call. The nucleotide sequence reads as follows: TGTGCCAGCAGTTATAGGGCTAGTACGTCTCGTTCTCACGAGCAGTACTTC. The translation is CASSYRASTSRSHEQYF.